This T cell receptor beta chain came from a study of T cell clusters in autoimmune cytopenias. General study points: A dominant lymphoma-associated repertoire apparently masked the cluster-lack signature in secondary cytopenia versus chronic lymphocytic leukemia. TRB repertoire shifts in secondary cytopenia and chronic lymphocytic leukemia mostly reflected lymphoma, not autoimmunity. Physiological T cell clusters of healthy donors were apparently absent in primary autoimmune cytopenia patients.

TRB amplification used 200 to 250 ng of peripheral blood genomic DNA. Frequency places this clonotype as medium-sized (0.01 to 0.1%). Its antigen is as yet unknown. Multiplex touch-down PCR amplified TRB using TRB-A and TRB-B pools in one tube. After re-calling the multiplex PCR reads, TCRdb lists one entry per CDR3 protein, DNA absent. Its table records 3,000 to 4,000 distinct CDR3 sequences. The CDR3 runs 15 residues. Germline V gives CDR1 KGHSH, CDR2 LQKENI. The chain employs TRBV18 and TRBJ2-1; no DNA is available, so the TRBD1 call from TCRdb remains unchecked. This receptor was obtained from a human donor with an autoimmune cytopenia or autoimmune hepatitis (not recorded which). Sequences were obtained from peripheral blood. The CDR3 region is CASSGLAGQGDEQFF.